Described below is a single T cell receptor (beta chain) sequence and its context. Its specificity is not known. The sample comes from a study of cytomegalovirus exposure and HLA in healthy donors. Broader study findings: Analysis was carried out at a later point, and it linked a missense DCLRE1C variant to TCR beta V- and J-gene trimming. Altogether, 160 or so TCR beta chains were recorded as cytomegalovirus-associated. By a later analysis, the bulk of CMV-associated TCR beta chains appeared HLA-restricted. In an earlier analysis, most TCR beta V segments were productive about 87% or about 30% of the time.

J gave up 0 bases and V 2 bases, and 3 bases lay outside the gene matches. Germline CDR1 LGHNA, CDR2 YNFKEQ. CDR3 size: 15 residues. Primers included in the PCR were 60 Vbeta and 13 Jbeta primers. Clones were read by immunoSEQ multiplex PCR, and TCRdb kept only the in-frame ones, dropping some. The table includes approximately 89,000 clones, around 74% detected once. The rearrangement uses TRBV4-2 and TRBJ2-7; 8 bases fit TRBD2. The specimen was PBMCs. This clonotype was obtained from a man aged 25 to 40 in good health and CMV-seropositive. In DNA, the CDR3 is TGTGCCAGCAGCCAACTAGCGGGCGGCTCCTACGAGCAGTACTTC. Encoded protein: CASSQLAGGSYEQYF.